The 28 T cell receptor beta chains in this list originate from one sample, sequenced in a study of blood T cell repertoires in COVID-19. Repertoires were generated with immunoSEQ multiplex PCR, while TCRdb's copy carries only in-frame clones and drops some. Of some 700,000 clones listed, more than 80% are singletons. The sequenced sample consisted of peripheral blood. Receptors originate from a young woman with acute or convalescent COVID-19.

This chain links TRBV7-2 with TRBJ1-3; 8 nucleotides agree with TRBD1. With 4 bases clipped from V and 0 bases from J, the junction kept 5 bases outside the gene matches. Germline CDR1 and CDR2: SGHTA and FQGNSA. This CDR3 spans 16 amino acids. The CDR3 region has the DNA TGTGCCAGCAGCTCGGGACAGGTTAGCTCTGGAAACACCATATATTTT. Translation gives CASSSGQVSSGNTIYF.

The genes are TRBV28 and TRBJ1-6, with D possibly TRBD1 on 6 matching bases. This CDR3 spans 15 amino acids. V lost 7 bases, J lost 7 bases, and 17 bases lay in between. CDR1 and CDR2 (germline): MDHEN, SYDVKM. The DNA for the CDR3 is TGTGCCAGCAACCCCCTACAGGGCCCAAATTCACCCCTCCACTTT. The encoded protein is CASNPLQGPNSPLHF. Looking up the rest from reference TRBV28 and TRBJ1-6 gives the full variable domain: DVKVTQSSRYLVKRTGEKVFLECVQDMDHENMFWYRQDPGLGLRLIYFSYDVKMKEKGDIPEGYSVSREKKERFSLILESASTNQTSMYLCASNPLQGPNSPLHFGNGTRLTVT.

This sequence joins TRBV14 and TRBJ1-6, with 8 nucleotides matching TRBD1. The CDR3 is 15 amino acids. The V segment lost 3 bases and the J segment 10 bases; nucleotides outside the gene matches: 8. Germline CDR1 SGHDN, CDR2 FVKESK. The CDR3 DNA sequence: TGTGCCAGCAGCCAGACCGGGACAGGAAGCTCACCCCTCCACTTT. It codes for CASSQTGTGSSPLHF.

The V and J genes are TRBV5-1 and TRBJ2-1, with TRBD2 matching over 12 bases. This CDR3 has 16 amino acids. V dropped 2 bases and J dropped 9; count of bases not matched to a gene: 9. CDR1 and CDR2 from the germline V gene are SGHRS and YFSETQ. The CDR3 sequence is CASSLTASGGAVEQFF. DNA of the CDR3: TGCGCCAGCAGCTTAACGGCTAGCGGGGGGGCGGTTGAGCAGTTCTTC.

The rearrangement joins TRBV21-1 to TRBJ1-2; the table's TRBD1 call for D was not verified on the DNA. TRBV21-1 is a listed pseudogene. The CDR3 length is 19 residues. The CDR3 DNA reads TGTGCCAGCAGCAAAGATGGTAGACAGACCAACACTTTTAACTATGGCTACACCTTC. As protein: CASSKDGRQTNTFNYGYTF.

Remarks on this clone: One end of the junction fails to match germline, which may point to a read error. The chain carries TRBV5-5 and TRBJ1-3; D possibly corresponds to TRBD1 (6 bases). Germline assignment: CDR1 SGHKS and CDR2 YYEKEE (reference sequence). The CDR3 extends over 18 amino acids. The CDR3 region has the DNA TGTGCCAGCAGATTGGGAGGGGGAGGGACGAGCTCTGGAAACACCATATATTTT. This gives the protein CASRLGGGGTSSGNTIYF.

This chain connects TRBV10-3 to TRBJ1-2; 8 nucleotides agree with TRBD1. The J segment lost 3 bases and the V segment lost 2 bases, leaving 5 bases of the junction unmatched. CDR1 is ENHRY, CDR2 SYGVKD, per germline. The CDR3 is made up of 15 amino acids. The CDR3 loop reads CAISERQGFDYGYTF. DNA for the CDR3: TGTGCCATCAGTGAGCGACAGGGGTTCGACTATGGCTACACCTTC.

The chain has TRBV7-2 and TRBJ1-5; TRBD1 is a possible D gene (5 bases). CDR1 and CDR2 (germline): SGHTA, FQGNSA. V was clipped by 5 bases and J by 1 base, with 12 bases between them. The CDR3 consists of 15 residues. CDR3 region: CASSGAPWSNQPQHF. DNA for the CDR3: TGTGCCAGCAGCGGGGCCCCATGGAGCAATCAGCCCCAGCATTTT.

The chain has TRBV19 and TRBJ1-2; D is possibly TRBD1 (5 bases). CDR1 and CDR2 from the germline V gene are LNHDA and SQIVND (reference sequence). The V end lost 5 bases, the J end lost 5 bases, and 24 bases lay between the germline ends. CDR3 length equals 17 residues. The CDR3: CASSETASPQMRYGYTF. The CDR3 DNA reads TGTGCCAGTAGTGAGACAGCATCCCCCCAAATGAGATATGGCTACACCTTC.

The genes are TRBV18 and TRBJ1-2; 8 bases fit TRBD1. V lost 3 bases, J lost 8 bases, and 8 bases stayed unmatched. The CDR3 spans 14 residues. Germline CDR1 is KGHSH and CDR2 is LQKENI. The CDR3 coding sequence is TGTGCCAGCTCACCGTCGGACAGGGTAGGAGGCTACACCTTC. The encoded protein is CASSPSDRVGGYTF. Together with reference TRBV18 and TRBJ1-2, the CDR3 gives the full variable domain: NAGVMQNPRHLVRRRGQEARLRCSPMKGHSHVYWYRQLPEEGLKFMVYLQKENIIDESGMPKERFSAEFPKEGPSILRIQQVVRGDSAAYFCASSPSDRVGGYTFGSGTRLTVV.

The chain combines TRBV30 with TRBJ2-7; 8 nucleotides line up with TRBD2. With 1 base clipped from V and 2 bases from J, the junction kept 10 bases outside the gene matches. CDR3 length: 16 residues. CDR1 is GTSNPN, CDR2 SVGIG, per germline (reference sequence). The CDR3 DNA follows: TGTGCCTGGAGTGGGGGACTAGTTAAGGTAGCCTACGAGCAGTACTTC. Residues: CAWSGGLVKVAYEQYF.

The CDR3 DNA is TGTGCCAGCAGTGAAGGCGGATTGTCTGGGGCCAACGTCCTGACTTTC. It translates to CASSEGGLSGANVLTF. The chain employs TRBV6-1 and TRBJ2-6; D gene ambiguous. V was cut by 1 base and J by 1 base, with 8 bases left in between. Looked up from germline, CDR1 is MNHNS and CDR2 is SASEGT. CDR3 length: 16 amino acids.

This clone was counted a single time. The chain combines TRBV10-3 with TRBJ2-7; D might be TRBD1 (5 bases). V lost 4 bases and J lost 2, with 12 bases in between. CDR1 is ENHRY, CDR2 SYGVKD, per germline. This CDR3 region has 14 residues. CDR3 sequence reads: CAISGTTNPYEQYF. The DNA for the CDR3 is TGTGCCATCAGTGGGACAACTAACCCCTACGAGCAGTACTTC.

V gene TRBV20-1 combines with J gene TRBJ1-2; 7 bases map to TRBD1. CDR3 size: 11 residues. Germline V gives CDR1 DFQATT, CDR2 SNEGSKA (reference sequence). V shed 2 bases and J 7 bases; nucleotides not matched to a gene: 1. The CDR3 DNA reads as TGCAGTGCTAGAAAGGGGGCTGGCTACACCTTC. This gives the protein CSARKGAGYTF.

The chain links TRBV28 to TRBJ1-2; D is possibly TRBD1 (5 bases). The CDR3 is 14 residues long. Germline V gene data show CDR1 as MDHEN and CDR2 as SYDVKM. Trimming took 7 bases from V and 4 from J, leaving 16 bases between them. DNA for the CDR3: TGTGCCAGCACCACAGGCGGCGAGTTCTATGGCTACACCTTC. Protein sequence: CASTTGGEFYGYTF.

This clone was counted a few times. The CDR3 coding sequence is TGCGCCAGCAGGGTGGAAATAGCGAACTATGGCTACACCTTC. Translating gives CASRVEIANYGYTF. V and J are TRBV5-1 and TRBJ1-2; D not certain. The germline CDR1 and CDR2 sequences are SGHRS and YFSETQ. CDR3 length: 14 residues. V lost 5 bases and J lost 2, with 13 bases in between.

V is TRBV5-1 and J is TRBJ2-2, with TRBD2 as a possible D gene (6 bases). This CDR3 is 17 amino acids long. The germline V gene has CDR1 SGHRS and CDR2 YFSETQ. V dropped 5 bases and J dropped 0 bases, with 17 bases sitting between them. CDR3 DNA sequence: TGCGCCAGCAGGTCCCCCCTGGGGGGAACGAACACCGGGGAGCTGTTTTTT. Residues: CASRSPLGGTNTGELFF.

The chain carries TRBV6-4 and TRBJ2-6, with TRBD1 identical over 9 bases. The germline CDR1 and CDR2 sequences are MRHNA and SNTAGT. The CDR3 consists of 19 residues. V trimming: 0 bases; J trimming: 3 bases; junction bases outside the gene matches: 9. The CDR3 here is CASSDSGTGSSGGANVLTF. The CDR3 region has the DNA TGTGCCAGCAGTGACTCGGGGACAGGGTCGTCTGGTGGGGCCAACGTCCTGACTTTC.

V gene TRBV5-5 combines with J gene TRBJ2-4; TRBD2 agrees at 13 bases. Germline lookup yields CDR1 SGHKS and CDR2 YYEKEE (reference sequence). This CDR3 comprises 18 residues. V lost 4 bases and J lost 0; bases outside the gene matches: 7. The CDR3 bases are TGTGCCAGCAGCCAGACTAGCGGGGGGTCTCTAGCCAAAAACATTCAGTACTTC. It encodes CASSQTSGGSLAKNIQYF. Combining the CDR3 with reference TRBV5-5 and TRBJ2-4 gives the whole variable domain DAGVTQSPTHLIKTRGQQVTLRCSPISGHKSVSWYQQVLGQGPQFIFQYYEKEERGRGNFPDRFSARQFPNYSSELNVNALLLGDSALYLCASSQTSGGSLAKNIQYFGAGTRLSVL.

The chain recombines TRBV2 with TRBJ1-1; D is unclear. CDR1 SNHLY and CDR2 FYNNEI come from the germline V gene. Between the trimmed V and J ends, which lost 3 bases and 7 bases, there was a span of 9 bases. This CDR3 has 12 residues. In DNA, the CDR3 is TGTGCCAGCAGTGAGGAAACAGTTGAAGCTTTCTTT. Translation gives CASSEETVEAFF.

V and J are TRBV6-2 or TRBV6-3 and TRBJ2-2, with a weak D call TRBD2 (7 bases). The CDR3 spans 15 residues. Per the germline V gene, CDR1 is MNHEY and CDR2 is SVGEGT. The V end lost 5 bases, the J end lost 6 bases, and 16 bases lay between the germline ends. The CDR3 loop is CASSPTGGGAGELFF. DNA of the CDR3: TGTGCCAGCAGTCCCACTGGAGGGGGGGCCGGGGAGCTGTTTTTT.

CDR3 residues: CATTPDGGNQPQHF. The CDR3 DNA follows: TGTGCCACAACACCCGACGGGGGCAATCAGCCCCAGCATTTT. The chain couples TRBV10-3 to TRBJ1-5; unclear D gene. CDR3 length equals 14 residues. Deletions cut 10 bases from V and 2 bases from J, with 15 bases between. In germline, CDR1 is ENHRY, CDR2 SYGVKD.

This clone appeared a single time. This chain joins TRBV28 and TRBJ1-2; D is ambiguous. The length of the CDR3 is 15 residues. Germline CDR1 and CDR2: MDHEN and SYDVKM. The germline V and J ends were trimmed by 3 bases and 2 bases, with 13 bases remaining between them. The CDR3 DNA follows: TGTGCCAGCAGTTTTGGCACAGCCCAGAACTATGGCTACACCTTC. Its translation is CASSFGTAQNYGYTF.

V usage is TRBV9 and J usage is TRBJ1-1; 8 bases agree with TRBD1. Germline trimming cut 4 bases from V and 5 bases from J; bases unmatched to any gene: 7. The CDR3 sequence is 14 residues long. In germline, CDR1 is SGDLS, CDR2 YYNGEE. CDR3 loop: CASSPSGGKTEAFF. The CDR3 nucleotides read TGTGCCAGCAGCCCTTCAGGGGGCAAGACTGAAGCTTTCTTT. The full variable domain, with the rest looked up from reference TRBV9 and TRBJ1-1, is DSGVTQTPKHLITATGQRVTLRCSPRSGDLSVYWYQQSLDQGLQFLIQYYNGEERAKGNILERFSAQQFPDLHSELNLSSLELGDSALYFCASSPSGGKTEAFFGQGTRLTVV.

V usage is TRBV5-1 and J usage is TRBJ2-7; D is perhaps TRBD2 (7 bases). Trimming left V 4 bases short and J 6 bases short, with 11 bases between. CDR1 and CDR2 from the germline V gene are SGHRS and YFSETQ. CDR3 size: 12 residues. CDR3 amino acids: CASSGGGAEQYF. In DNA, the CDR3 is TGCGCCAGCAGCGGGGGGGGCGCCGAGCAGTACTTC.

For this clone: This sample also contains other DNA sequences that code for the same CDR3. V is TRBV9 and J is TRBJ1-1, with unresolved D. The length of the CDR3 is 13 residues. Germline CDR1 and CDR2: SGDLS and YYNGEE. Trimming took 4 bases from V and 1 from J, leaving 8 bases between them. The CDR3 DNA reads TGTGCCAGCAGCCCTCCAGGGAACACTGAAGCTTTCTTT. Protein: CASSPPGNTEAFF.

The chain couples TRBV27 to TRBJ2-3; the match to TRBD2 covers 8 bases. The ends lost 2 bases at V and 5 bases at J; junction bases unmatched: 9. Germline V CDR1 and CDR2: MNHEY, SMNVEV (reference sequence). This CDR3 has 16 amino acids. The CDR3 here is CASSLSGGHFVDTQYF. In nucleotides, the CDR3 is TGTGCCAGCAGTTTAAGCGGGGGCCACTTCGTAGATACGCAGTATTTT.

The V gene is TRBV20-1, the J gene TRBJ1-3, with no clear D. V lost 3 bases, J lost 1 base, and 10 bases lay in between. Germline CDR1 is DFQATT and CDR2 is SNEGSKA (reference sequence). The CDR3 sequence is 14 residues long. CDR3 amino acids: CSASTDPSGNTIYF. The CDR3 DNA reads as TGCAGTGCTAGTACAGACCCGTCTGGAAACACCATATATTTT.